The 3 T cell receptor beta chains reported below all come from one sample, sequenced in a study of CD8+ T cells in alopecia areata. Extraction of RNA preceded its reverse transcription into cDNA, which served as the sequencing template. Data came from immunoSEQ multiplex PCR; TCRdb stores just in-frame clones and leaves some out. This table holds about 290,000 clones, about 62% found once. Specified treatment: oral pan-JAK inhibitor, 5-10 mg twice daily. The sequences come from CD4+ T cells sorted from blood, collected at week 24, from a patient treated with tofacitinib. The receptor source for this set is a human donor with alopecia areata.

J is TRBJ1-1 and V is TRBV10-3; perhaps TRBD1 as D (5 bases). Germline V gives CDR1 ENHRY, CDR2 SYGVKD. The CDR3 loop spans 15 amino acids. V was pared by 0 bases and J by 1 base, with 9 bases between. The CDR3 sequence: CAISESVGGNTEAFF. The CDR3, as DNA: TGTGCCATCAGTGAGTCGGTCGGGGGGAACACTGAAGCTTTCTTT.

This rearrangement joins TRBV5-1 to TRBJ2-2; perhaps TRBD2 as D (5 bases). Germline assignment: CDR1 SGHRS and CDR2 YFSETQ. Trimming removed 5 bases at V and 0 bases at J, with 8 bases between. The CDR3 consists of 14 residues. CDR3 residues: CASREATNTGELFF. The CDR3 nucleotides read TGCGCCAGCAGGGAGGCAACGAACACCGGGGAGCTGTTTTTT.

The V and J genes are TRBV27 and TRBJ1-2; 12 bases line up with TRBD1. CDR1 is MNHEY and CDR2 is SMNVEV in the germline V gene (reference sequence). Trimming cost V 8 bases and J 1 base; bases outside gene matches: 2. This CDR3 is built from 14 residues. The chain's CDR3 is CASGDRGHNYGYTF. In DNA form, the CDR3 reads TGTGCCAGCGGGGACAGGGGGCATAACTATGGCTACACCTTC.